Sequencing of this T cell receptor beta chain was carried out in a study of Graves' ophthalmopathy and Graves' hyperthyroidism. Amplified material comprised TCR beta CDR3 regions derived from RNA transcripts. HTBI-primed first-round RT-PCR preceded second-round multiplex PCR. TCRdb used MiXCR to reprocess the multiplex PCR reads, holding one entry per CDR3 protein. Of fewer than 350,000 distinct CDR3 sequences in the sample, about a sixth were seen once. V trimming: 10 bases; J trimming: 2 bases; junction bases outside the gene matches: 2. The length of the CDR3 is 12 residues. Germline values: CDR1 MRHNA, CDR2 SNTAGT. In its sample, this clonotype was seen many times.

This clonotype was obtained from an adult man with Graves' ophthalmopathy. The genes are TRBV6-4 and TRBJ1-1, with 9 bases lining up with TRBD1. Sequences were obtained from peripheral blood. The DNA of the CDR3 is TGTGCCACGGGACAGGGAAACACTGAAGCTTTCTTT. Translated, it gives CATGQGNTEAFF.